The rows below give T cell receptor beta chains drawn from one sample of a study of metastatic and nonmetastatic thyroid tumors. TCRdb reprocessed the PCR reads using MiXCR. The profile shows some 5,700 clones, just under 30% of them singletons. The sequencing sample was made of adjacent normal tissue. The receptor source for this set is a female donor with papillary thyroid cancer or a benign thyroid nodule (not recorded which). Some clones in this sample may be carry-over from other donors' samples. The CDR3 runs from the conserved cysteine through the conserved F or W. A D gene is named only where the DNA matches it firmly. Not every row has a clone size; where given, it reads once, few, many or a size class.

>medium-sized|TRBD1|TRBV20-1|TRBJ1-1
TGCAGTGCTAGACCTCCCGGGACAGGGGCGGATTTCTTT
CSARPPGTGADFF
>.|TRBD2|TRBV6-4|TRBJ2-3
TGTGCCAGCAGGGGACTAGCGGGAGAAACAGATACGCAGTATTTT
CASRGLAGETDTQYF
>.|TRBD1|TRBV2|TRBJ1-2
TGTGCCAGCAGGGATCAGGGGGGCTATGGCTACACCTTC
CASRDQGGYGYTF
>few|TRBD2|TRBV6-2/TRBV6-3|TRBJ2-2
TGTGCCAGCAGTTACTCACAAGGACTAGCGCTAAACACCGGGGAGCTGTTTTTT
CASSYSQGLALNTGELFF
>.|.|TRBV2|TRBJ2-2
TGTGCCAGCAGTGAAGGAAGACAGGGAGGAGGCACCGGGGAGCTGTTTTTT
CASSEGRQGGGTGELFF
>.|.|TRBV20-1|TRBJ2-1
TGCAGTGCTCGCCCTGGGGGGTCGGGATACAATGAGCAGTTCTTC
CSARPGGSGYNEQFF
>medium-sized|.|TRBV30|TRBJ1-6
TGTGCCTGGAACGCCGGGACAAGTAATTCACCCCTCCACTTT
CAWNAGTSNSPLHF
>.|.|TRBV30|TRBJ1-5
TGTGCCTGGAGTAGGGGTGCGCTGAACAATCAGCCCCAGCATTTT
CAWSRGALNNQPQHF
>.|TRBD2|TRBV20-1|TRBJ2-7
TGCAGTGCCACTAGCGGGAGGGTCTCCTACGAGCAGTACTTC
CSATSGRVSYEQYF
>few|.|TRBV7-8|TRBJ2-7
TGTGCCAGCAGCTTTTACGGGACCACCTCCTACGAGCAGTACTTC
CASSFYGTTSYEQYF
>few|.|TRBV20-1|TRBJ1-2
TGCAGTGCTCCAGGACAGTTTGATAACTATGGCTACACCTTC
CSAPGQFDNYGYTF
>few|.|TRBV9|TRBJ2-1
TGTGCCAGCATCGATAACGATAATGAGCAGTTCTTC
CASIDNDNEQFF
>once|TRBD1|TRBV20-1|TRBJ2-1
TGCAGTGCCATCCCCGGGACAGGGCGGAATGAGCAGTTCTTC
CSAIPGTGRNEQFF
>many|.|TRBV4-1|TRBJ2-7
TGCGCCAGCAGCCAAGTACAGGGCCTCAAATCCTACGAGCAGTACTTC
CASSQVQGLKSYEQYF
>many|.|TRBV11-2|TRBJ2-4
TGTGCCAGCAGCTTAGTTGGAGGGGCAGGGGGGAACATTCAGTACTTC
CASSLVGGAGGNIQYF
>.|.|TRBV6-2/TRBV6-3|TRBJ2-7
TGTGCCAGCAGTTACTCGGCAGAAACCAGCTACGAGCAGTACTTC
CASSYSAETSYEQYF
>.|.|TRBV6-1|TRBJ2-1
TGTGCCAGCAGTGTCGGGCATGTTCCCTACGAGCAGTTCTTC
CASSVGHVPYEQFF